The rows below give T cell receptor beta chains drawn from one sample of a study of metastatic and nonmetastatic thyroid tumors. TCRdb re-clonotyped the PCR reads through MiXCR. The table has tens of thousands of clones, roughly 29% seen once. Specimen: blood. These TCRs come from a female donor with papillary thyroid cancer or a benign thyroid nodule (not recorded which). Some clones in this sample may be carry-over from other donors' samples. The CDR3 runs from the conserved cysteine through the conserved F or W. D genes are given only for firm matches. For some rows the clone size is stated as once, few or many, or as a class when expanded; others skip it.

j_call clone_size v_call cdr3_length d_call cdr3_nt cdr3_aa
TRBJ1-4 - TRBV6-1 15 - TGTGCCAGCAGTGAAGTCTCCGGGGGAGGGGAAAAACTGTTTTTT CASSEVSGGGEKLFF
TRBJ1-1 medium-sized TRBV28 15 TRBD1 TGTGCCAGCAGTTGGGGGACAGGGTATTACACTGAAGCTTTCTTT CASSWGTGYYTEAFF
TRBJ2-1 - TRBV2 17 TRBD2 TGTGCCAGCAGTGCGCGACTAGCGGCCCTCAATGGGAATGAGCAGTTCTTC CASSARLAALNGNEQFF
TRBJ2-7 few TRBV27 14 - TGTGCCAGCAGTTTTGGGGGGAGTCAGTACGAGCAGTACTTC CASSFGGSQYEQYF
TRBJ2-7 - TRBV12-3/TRBV12-4 15 - TGTGCCAGCAGTTCCTCAACTCTGGGTTCCAACGAGCAGTACTTC CASSSSTLGSNEQYF
TRBJ2-1 - TRBV12-3/TRBV12-4 15 - TGTGCCAGCGGTTCACCCGGGACACGTTACAATGAGCAGTTCTTC CASGSPGTRYNEQFF
TRBJ2-7 - TRBV3-1 13 - TGTGCCAGCAGCCAAGTTGGGGGGTACGAGCAGTACTTC CASSQVGGYEQYF
TRBJ2-7 few TRBV27 14 TRBD1 TGTGCCAGCAGTTTCGGACAGGGAGACTACGAGCAGTACTTC CASSFGQGDYEQYF
TRBJ2-1 - TRBV28 16 - TGTGCCAGCAAATCCGATCGGGACAACTCCTACAATGAGCAGTTCTTC CASKSDRDNSYNEQFF
TRBJ2-3 many TRBV3-1 14 - TGTGCCAGCCACGGGAGCTGGAGCACAGATACGCAGTATTTT CASHGSWSTDTQYF
TRBJ2-6 - TRBV19 16 - TGTGCCAGTAGTATCGGGGCCAACTCTGGGGCCAACGTCCTGACTTTC CASSIGANSGANVLTF
TRBJ2-2 few TRBV6-2/TRBV6-3 16 TRBD2 TGTGCCAGCAGTTACGTGCTAGCGGGAGACACCGGGGAGCTGTTTTTT CASSYVLAGDTGELFF
TRBJ2-2 - TRBV7-3 13 - TGTGCCAGCAGCACTGGGAACACCGGGGAGCTGTTTTTT CASSTGNTGELFF
TRBJ2-7 - TRBV6-1 17 TRBD1 TGTGCCAGCAGATCAGTTACAACCAGGGGGCGCCTATACGAGCAGTACTTC CASRSVTTRGRLYEQYF
TRBJ2-5 few TRBV2 12 - TGTGCCAGCAAGGGGGGGTCAGAGACCCAGTACTTC CASKGGSETQYF
TRBJ1-6 - TRBV20-1 17 - TGCAGTGCTAGAGATGAAGCCCCGGAAGGCCGGAATTCACCCCTCCACTTT CSARDEAPEGRNSPLHF
TRBJ2-1 - TRBV11-2 14 - TGTGCCAGCAGCTCCCTTGTGGGATACGATGAGCAGTTCTTC CASSSLVGYDEQFF
TRBJ2-1 - TRBV19 14 TRBD1 TGTGCCAGTAGTATAGGACAGGGGGGGGATGAGCAGTTCTTC CASSIGQGGDEQFF
TRBJ1-6 - TRBV30 15 - TGTGCCTGCAAACTTACCGGGACCGAGACTTCACCCCTCCACTTT CACKLTGTETSPLHF
TRBJ2-3 few TRBV6-2/TRBV6-3 14 TRBD2 TGTGCCACGGGGGTAGCGGGAGTATCGGATACGCAGTATTTT CATGVAGVSDTQYF
TRBJ1-1 few TRBV18 13 - TGTGCCAGCTCACTTTCAGGGAGGGCTGAAGCTTTCTTT CASSLSGRAEAFF
TRBJ2-1 - TRBV4-3 13 TRBD1 TGCGCCAGCAGCACCCGGACAGGTAATGAGCAGTTCTTC CASSTRTGNEQFF
TRBJ2-7 once TRBV20-1 14 TRBD1 TGCAGTGCTAGAGGGGACAGGGGTTTCGACGAGCAGTACTTC CSARGDRGFDEQYF
TRBJ2-1 few TRBV6-1 12 - TGTGCCAGCACCCTACAGTACAATGAGCAGTTCTTC CASTLQYNEQFF
TRBJ1-1 many TRBV19 13 TRBD1 TGTGCCAGTAGACAGGGGCAGAACACTGAAGCTTTCTTT CASRQGQNTEAFF
TRBJ1-2 few TRBV28 13 - TGTGCCAGCTCGATTAGGGGCAGCTATGGCTACACCTTC CASSIRGSYGYTF
TRBJ2-3 - TRBV3-1 12 - TGTGCCAGCAGCCACGCCGCAGATACGCAGTATTTT CASSHAADTQYF